Listed here are 2 T cell receptor beta chains from one sample, sequenced in a study of cytomegalovirus exposure and HLA in healthy donors. Vbeta (60) and Jbeta (13) primers were used in the PCR. Produced via immunoSEQ multiplex PCR; TCRdb's table is partial and in-frame only. In the table there are some 200,000 clones, approximately 80% of which are singletons. Sequences were obtained from PBMCs. Source of these receptors: a woman aged 18-35 years in good health and CMV-seronegative.

The chain links TRBV7-8 to TRBJ1-2; 7 nucleotides align to TRBD1. Trimming at V came to 5 bases and at J to 0 bases, leaving 9 bases not matched to a gene. The V gene's germline CDR1 is SGHVS and CDR2 FQNEAQ. This CDR3 comprises 16 residues. The CDR3 sequence: CASSLGQVLTNYGYTF. CDR3 DNA: TGTGCCAGCAGCCTCGGACAGGTTCTTACTAACTATGGCTACACCTTC.

This chain connects TRBV9 to TRBJ1-6; no definite D call. V was trimmed by 4 bases and J by 4 bases, leaving 6 bases between them. Germline values: CDR1 SGDLS, CDR2 YYNGEE. The CDR3 sequence is 13 residues long. For the CDR3, the DNA is TGTGCCAGCAGCCGGGAATATAATTCACCCCTCCACTTT. Amino acids: CASSREYNSPLHF. The variable domain in full, completed from reference TRBV9 and TRBJ1-6, reads DSGVTQTPKHLITATGQRVTLRCSPRSGDLSVYWYQQSLDQGLQFLIQYYNGEERAKGNILERFSAQQFPDLHSELNLSSLELGDSALYFCASSREYNSPLHFGNGTRLTVT.